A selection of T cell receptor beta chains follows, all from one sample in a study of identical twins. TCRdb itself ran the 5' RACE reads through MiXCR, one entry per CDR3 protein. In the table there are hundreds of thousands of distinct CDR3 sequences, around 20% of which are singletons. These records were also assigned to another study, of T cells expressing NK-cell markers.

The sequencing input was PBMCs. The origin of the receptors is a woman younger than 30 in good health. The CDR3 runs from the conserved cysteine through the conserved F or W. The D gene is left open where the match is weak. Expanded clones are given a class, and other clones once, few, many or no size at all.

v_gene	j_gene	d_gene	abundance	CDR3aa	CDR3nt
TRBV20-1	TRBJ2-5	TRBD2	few	CSAFLASGTKTQYF	TGCAGTGCTTTCCTAGCTAGCGGGACAAAGACCCAGTACTTC
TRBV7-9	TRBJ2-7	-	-	CASSLMGNGYEQYF	TGTGCCAGCAGCTTAATGGGGAACGGCTACGAGCAGTACTTC
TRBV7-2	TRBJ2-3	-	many	CASSRGPNTDTQYF	TGTGCCAGCAGCCGGGGGCCAAACACAGATACGCAGTATTTT
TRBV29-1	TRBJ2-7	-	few	CSVQGPSSYEQYF	TGCAGCGTTCAGGGCCCTAGCTCCTACGAGCAGTACTTC
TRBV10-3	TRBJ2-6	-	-	CAISDPAPEAGANVLTF	TGTGCCATCAGTGACCCGGCGCCCGAGGCTGGGGCCAACGTCCTGACTTTC
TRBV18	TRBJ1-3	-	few	CASSQGPFSGNTIYF	TGTGCCAGCTCACAGGGCCCGTTTTCTGGAAACACCATATATTTT
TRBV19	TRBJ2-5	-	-	CASSATGWPPETQYF	TGTGCCAGTAGTGCCACAGGGTGGCCTCCGGAGACCCAGTACTTC
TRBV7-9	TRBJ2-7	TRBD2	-	CASTPPGTSGSYYEQYF	TGTGCCAGCACCCCTCCGGGGACTAGCGGGAGCTACTACGAGCAGTACTTC
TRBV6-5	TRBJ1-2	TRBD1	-	CASSYSPTGTGVKGYTF	TGTGCCAGCAGTTACTCCCCCACCGGGACAGGGGTCAAGGGCTACACCTTC
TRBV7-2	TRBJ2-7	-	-	CASSLAFSMNF	TGTGCCAGCAGCTTAGCTTTTTCGATGAACTTC
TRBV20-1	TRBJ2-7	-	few	CSARSIWAGGEQYF	TGCAGTGCTAGAAGTATATGGGCAGGTGGAGAGCAGTACTTC
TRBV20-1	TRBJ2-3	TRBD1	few	CSARNRGTQYF	TGCAGTGCTAGGAACAGGGGGACGCAGTATTTT
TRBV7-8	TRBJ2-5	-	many	CASGPRVMETQYF	TGTGCCTCGGGGCCCCGGGTCATGGAGACCCAGTACTTC
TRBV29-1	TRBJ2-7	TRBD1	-	CSVETGGTPYEQYF	TGCAGCGTTGAAACAGGGGGGACCCCCTACGAGCAGTACTTC
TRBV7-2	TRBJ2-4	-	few	CASSPIVGIQYF	TGTGCCAGCAGCCCCATCGTGGGCATTCAGTACTTC
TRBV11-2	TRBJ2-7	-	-	CASSLEARAAEQYF	TGTGCCAGCAGCTTAGAGGCCAGGGCCGCCGAGCAGTACTTC
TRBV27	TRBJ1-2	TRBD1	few	CASSNRQGRVEGYTF	TGTGCCAGCAGTAATAGACAGGGGAGAGTAGAGGGCTACACCTTC
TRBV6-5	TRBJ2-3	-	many	CASSYSGGTDTQYF	TGTGCCAGCAGTTACTCCGGGGGCACAGATACGCAGTATTTT
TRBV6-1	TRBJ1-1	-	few	CASSTRGRGTEAFF	TGTGCCAGCAGTACCCGCGGGCGCGGCACTGAAGCTTTCTTT
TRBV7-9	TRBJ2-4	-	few	CASSIDLNIQYF	TGTGCCAGCAGCATCGACCTTAACATTCAGTACTTC
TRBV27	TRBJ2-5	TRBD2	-	CASSTTSGGASVTQYF	TGTGCCAGCAGTACTACTAGCGGGGGGGCCTCGGTGACCCAGTACTTC
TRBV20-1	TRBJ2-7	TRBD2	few	CSAKSGNKYEQYF	TGCAGTGCGAAGAGCGGGAACAAGTACGAGCAGTACTTC
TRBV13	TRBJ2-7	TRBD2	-	CASGPGRGVEQYF	TGTGCCAGCGGGCCTGGGCGGGGGGTCGAGCAGTACTTC
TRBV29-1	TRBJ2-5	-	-	CSDQGDLGRTQYF	TGCAGCGACCAGGGTGATCTGGGGAGAACCCAGTACTTC